The table lists the clone carrying this TCR beta chain with a few counts. Antigen: not known. Method: immunoSEQ multiplex PCR; TCRdb's copy keeps in-frame clones and lacks some. The repertoire consists of 95,000 to 110,000 clones, with approximately 93% occurring once and the leading ten covering roughly 5%. This record comes from a study of T cell responses to AZD1222 COVID-19 vaccine. Study findings and constraints: Distributed over spike, vaccine-associated CD4 TCRs predominated at 160-218 and 743-854. The reported proportion of spike-specific TCRs targeting unmutated variant regions was nearly half. A rise in Spike-specific TCR breadth and depth followed two AZD1222 doses. At baseline, seropositivity was found in only a handful of AZD1222 recipients.

This CDR3 has 14 residues. V trimming: 0 bases; J trimming: 4 bases; junction bases outside the gene matches: 0. Germline V gene lookup returns CDR1 MRHNA and CDR2 SNTAGT. This receptor was obtained from an adult in good health. V is TRBV6-4 and J is TRBJ2-3, with 8 bases fitting TRBD2. Sequenced here: peripheral blood, sampled on day 0 of AZD1222 vaccination. Here the CDR3 reads CASSDSAGADTQYF. The CDR3 DNA sequence: TGTGCCAGCAGTGACTCAGCGGGAGCAGATACGCAGTATTTT.